Below are 10 T cell receptor beta chains sequenced from a single sample in a study of shared clonotypes between healthy human individuals. Assay used: immunoSEQ multiplex PCR; TCRdb lists only in-frame clones, some missing. The repertoire holds about 1.5 million clones, 98% seen once, with around 0.47% in the top ten. The specimen was naive CD4+ T cells sorted from blood. The subset was: CD45RA+ positively selected. The receptors stem from a man under 40 in good health.

The rearrangement links TRBV28 to TRBJ2-7; 8 bases map to TRBD1. After removal of 6 bases from V and 1 base from J, the junction contained 8 bases not matched to a gene. The germline V gene has CDR1 MDHEN and CDR2 SYDVKM. This CDR3 has 15 amino acids. The CDR3 loop is CASSKPGTGSYEQYF. DNA for the CDR3: TGTGCCAGCAGCAAACCAGGGACAGGTTCCTACGAGCAGTACTTC.

The chain couples TRBV7-9 to TRBJ2-1; weak D call: TRBD2 (6 bases). Germline lookup yields CDR1 SEHNR and CDR2 FQNEAQ (reference sequence). This CDR3 contains 14 residues. V was cut by 5 bases and J by 7 bases, with 15 bases left in between. The CDR3 sequence: CASSAGLIFNEQFF. The CDR3 DNA reads TGTGCCAGCAGCGCGGGACTGATTTTTAATGAGCAGTTCTTC.

With regard to this clone: The sample carries other DNA sequences with the same CDR3. This chain joins TRBV29-1 and TRBJ2-7, with D hard to call. Between the trimmed V and J ends, which lost 6 bases and 1 base, there was a span of 10 bases. Germline-derived CDR1 and CDR2 are SQVTM and ANQGSEA. This CDR3 has 12 residues. Here the CDR3 reads CSVRDGSYEQYF. DNA of the CDR3: TGCAGCGTCCGAGACGGTTCCTACGAGCAGTACTTC.

In DNA form, the CDR3 reads TGCGCCAGCAGCTTGGGGCAGGGAGCGCGCAATGAGCAGTTCTTC. It encodes CASSLGQGARNEQFF. The chain couples TRBV5-1 to TRBJ2-1; D may correspond to TRBD1 or TRBD2 (5 bases each). In germline, CDR1 is SGHRS, CDR2 YFSETQ. This CDR3 spans 15 amino acids. The germline V and J ends were trimmed by 0 bases and 6 bases, with 13 bases remaining between them.

This chain uses TRBV9 with TRBJ2-3; 10 bases map to TRBD1. Germline-derived CDR1 and CDR2 are SGDLS and YYNGEE. The V and J ends lost 3 bases and 1 base, in that order; junction bases with no gene match: 8. The CDR3 sequence is 17 residues long. CDR3 region: CASSGTGGTVGTDTQYF. The DNA of the CDR3 is TGTGCCAGCAGCGGGACAGGGGGTACGGTTGGCACAGATACGCAGTATTTT.

The chain joins TRBV7-9 to TRBJ2-1, with 9 bases fitting TRBD2. CDR1 is SEHNR, CDR2 FQNEAQ, per germline (reference sequence). The CDR3 length is 17 residues. V gave up 7 bases and J gave up 8 bases; unmatched junction bases: 18. CDR3: CASTTLRISGSRDEQFF. CDR3 sequence (DNA): TGTGCCAGCACCACACTTCGTATTAGCGGGAGTCGTGATGAGCAGTTCTTC.

The gene calls are TRBV19 and TRBJ1-5; D is possibly TRBD1 (6 bases). Germline loops: CDR1 LNHDA, CDR2 SQIVND (reference sequence). This CDR3 comprises 14 residues. V shed 5 bases and J shed 11 bases, with 19 bases lying between them. The CDR3 DNA is TGTGCCAGTAGTCCCACGGGGGCGGACTCGACCCAGCATTTT. Residues: CASSPTGADSTQHF.

The CDR3 nucleotides are TGTGCCAGCAGTGAATTCGGCTCCAGAGCCTACGAGCAGTACTTC. Protein: CASSEFGSRAYEQYF. This chain connects TRBV6-1 to TRBJ2-7; no reliable D call. Germline CDR1 MNHNS, CDR2 SASEGT. CDR3 length equals 15 residues. Trimming left V 2 bases short and J 2 bases short, with 13 bases between.

The chain combines TRBV9 with TRBJ2-3; the match to TRBD2 covers 7 bases. CDR3 length: 17 residues. The V and J ends lost 0 bases and 4 bases, in that order; junction bases with no gene match: 11. CDR1 is SGDLS, CDR2 YYNGEE, per germline. CDR3 nucleotide sequence: TGTGCCAGCAGCGTAGATGTCGGGACTACCTTCGCAGATACGCAGTATTTT. This gives the protein CASSVDVGTTFADTQYF.

The V and J genes are TRBV29-1 and TRBJ2-1; D perhaps matches TRBD1 (5 bases). This CDR3 comprises 14 residues. The ends were cut back, 4 bases at V and 0 bases at J, with 10 bases in the middle. Germline lookup yields CDR1 SQVTM and CDR2 ANQGSEA. The DNA for the CDR3 is TGCAGCGTTGTCGACAGAAACTCCTACAATGAGCAGTTCTTC. Encoded protein: CSVVDRNSYNEQFF.